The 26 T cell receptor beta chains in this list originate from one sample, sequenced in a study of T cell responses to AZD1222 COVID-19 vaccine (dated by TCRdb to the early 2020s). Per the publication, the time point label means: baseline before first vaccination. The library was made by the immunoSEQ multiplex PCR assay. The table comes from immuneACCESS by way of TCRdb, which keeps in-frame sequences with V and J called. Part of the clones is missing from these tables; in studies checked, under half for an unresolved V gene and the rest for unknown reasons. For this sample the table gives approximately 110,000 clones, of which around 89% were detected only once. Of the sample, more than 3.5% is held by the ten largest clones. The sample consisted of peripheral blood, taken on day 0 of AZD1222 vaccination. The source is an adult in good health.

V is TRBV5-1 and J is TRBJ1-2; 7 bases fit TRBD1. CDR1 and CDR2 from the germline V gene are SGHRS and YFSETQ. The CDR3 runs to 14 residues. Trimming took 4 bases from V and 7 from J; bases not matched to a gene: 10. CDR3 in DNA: TGCGCCAGCAGCCCCGGGGGACAGCGGACTGGCTACACCTTC. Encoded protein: CASSPGGQRTGYTF.

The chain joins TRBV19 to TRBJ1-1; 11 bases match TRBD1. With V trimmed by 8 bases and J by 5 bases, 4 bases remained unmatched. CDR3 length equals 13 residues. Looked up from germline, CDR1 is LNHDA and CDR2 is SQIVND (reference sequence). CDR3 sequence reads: CASGTGGGTEAFF. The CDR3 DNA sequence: TGTGCCAGTGGGACAGGGGGAGGAACTGAAGCTTTCTTT. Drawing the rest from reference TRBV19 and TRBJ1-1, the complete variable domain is DGGITQSPKYLFRKEGQNVTLSCEQNLNHDAMYWYRQDPGQGLRLIYYSQIVNDFQKGDIAEGYSVSREKKESFPLTVTSAQKNPTAFYLCASGTGGGTEAFFGQGTRLTVV.

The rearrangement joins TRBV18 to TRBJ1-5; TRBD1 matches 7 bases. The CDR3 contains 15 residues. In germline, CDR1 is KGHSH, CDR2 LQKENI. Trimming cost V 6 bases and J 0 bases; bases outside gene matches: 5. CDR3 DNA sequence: TGTGCCAGCTCCCTGGGACAGATTAGCAATCAGCCCCAGCATTTT. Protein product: CASSLGQISNQPQHF.

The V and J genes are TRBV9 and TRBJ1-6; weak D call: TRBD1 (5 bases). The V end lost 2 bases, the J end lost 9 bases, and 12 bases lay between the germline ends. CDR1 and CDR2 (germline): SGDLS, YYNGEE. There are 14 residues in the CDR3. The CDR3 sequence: CASSVQGEFSPLHF. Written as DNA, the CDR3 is TGTGCCAGCAGCGTCCAGGGAGAGTTTTCACCCCTCCACTTT.

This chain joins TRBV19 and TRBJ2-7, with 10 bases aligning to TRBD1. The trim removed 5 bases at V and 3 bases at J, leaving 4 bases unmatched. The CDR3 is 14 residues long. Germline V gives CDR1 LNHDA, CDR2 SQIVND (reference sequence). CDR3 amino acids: CASSPDRGRYEQYF. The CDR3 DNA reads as TGTGCCAGTAGTCCAGACAGGGGGCGCTACGAGCAGTACTTC.

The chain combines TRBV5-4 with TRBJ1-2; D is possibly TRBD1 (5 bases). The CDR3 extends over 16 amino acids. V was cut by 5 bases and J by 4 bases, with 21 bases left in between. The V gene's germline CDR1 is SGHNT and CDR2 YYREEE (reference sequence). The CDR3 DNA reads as TGTGCCAGCAGTCCACCGGGACGAGGTCCTCTCTATGGCTACACCTTC. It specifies CASSPPGRGPLYGYTF.

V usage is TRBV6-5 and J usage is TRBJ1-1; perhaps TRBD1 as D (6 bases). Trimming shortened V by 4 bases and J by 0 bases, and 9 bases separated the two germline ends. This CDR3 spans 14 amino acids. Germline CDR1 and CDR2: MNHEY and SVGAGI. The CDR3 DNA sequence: TGTGCCAGCAGTTGGACAGCCCTGAACACTGAAGCTTTCTTT. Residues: CASSWTALNTEAFF.

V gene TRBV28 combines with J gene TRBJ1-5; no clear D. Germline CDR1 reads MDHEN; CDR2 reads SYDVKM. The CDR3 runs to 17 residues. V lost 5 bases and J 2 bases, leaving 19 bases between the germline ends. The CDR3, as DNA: TGTGCCAGCAGTCCCCGAGGTCAGGCTAGAGGCAATCAGCCCCAGCATTTT. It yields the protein CASSPRGQARGNQPQHF.

The DNA for the CDR3 is TGCGCCAGCAGCTTGGGCTATGGATGGGAGCAGTACTTC. Amino acid sequence: CASSLGYGWEQYF. The chain couples TRBV5-1 to TRBJ2-7, with D uncertain. CDR1 and CDR2 from the germline V gene are SGHRS and YFSETQ. The CDR3 has 13 residues. V was clipped by 0 bases and J by 7 bases, with 11 bases between them.

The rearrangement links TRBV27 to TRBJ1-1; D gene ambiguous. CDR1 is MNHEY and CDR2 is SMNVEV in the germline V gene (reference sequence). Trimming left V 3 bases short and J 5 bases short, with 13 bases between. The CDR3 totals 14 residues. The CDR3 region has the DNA TGTGCCAGCAGTTTTCTGGTGGCGAAAACTGAAGCTTTCTTT. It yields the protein CASSFLVAKTEAFF.

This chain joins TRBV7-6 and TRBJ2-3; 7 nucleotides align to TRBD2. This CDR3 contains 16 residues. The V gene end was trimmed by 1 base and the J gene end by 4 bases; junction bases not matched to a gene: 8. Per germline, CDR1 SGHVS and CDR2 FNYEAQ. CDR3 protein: CASSLVSGLASDTQYF. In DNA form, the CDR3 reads TGTGCCAGCAGCTTAGTTAGCGGGCTTGCATCAGATACGCAGTATTTT.

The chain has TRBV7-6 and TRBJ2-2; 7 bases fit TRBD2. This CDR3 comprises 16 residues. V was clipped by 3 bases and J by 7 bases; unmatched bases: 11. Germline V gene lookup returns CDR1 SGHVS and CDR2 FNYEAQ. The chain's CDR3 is CASSFGRLTSNGELFF. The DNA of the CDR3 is TGTGCCAGCAGCTTTGGGCGACTGACTAGCAACGGGGAGCTGTTTTTT.

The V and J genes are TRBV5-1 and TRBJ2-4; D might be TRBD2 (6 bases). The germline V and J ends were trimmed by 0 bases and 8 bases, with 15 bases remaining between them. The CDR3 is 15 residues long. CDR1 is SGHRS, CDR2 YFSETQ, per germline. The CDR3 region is CASSLVGTHWDIQYF. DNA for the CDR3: TGCGCCAGCAGCTTGGTGGGGACTCACTGGGACATTCAGTACTTC.

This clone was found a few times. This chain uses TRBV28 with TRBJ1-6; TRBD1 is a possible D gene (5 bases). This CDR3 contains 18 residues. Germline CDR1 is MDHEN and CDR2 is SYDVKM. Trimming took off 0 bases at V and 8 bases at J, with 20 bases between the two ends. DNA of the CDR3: TGTGCCAGCAGTTTATGGGGGGAGGCGGGACTCAGACATTCACCCCTCCACTTT. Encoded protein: CASSLWGEAGLRHSPLHF.

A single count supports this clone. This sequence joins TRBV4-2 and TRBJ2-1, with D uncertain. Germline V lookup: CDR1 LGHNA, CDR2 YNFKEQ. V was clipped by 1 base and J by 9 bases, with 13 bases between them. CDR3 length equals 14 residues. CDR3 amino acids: CASSQVPLSGEQFF. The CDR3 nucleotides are TGTGCCAGCAGCCAAGTACCCCTAAGTGGTGAGCAGTTCTTC.

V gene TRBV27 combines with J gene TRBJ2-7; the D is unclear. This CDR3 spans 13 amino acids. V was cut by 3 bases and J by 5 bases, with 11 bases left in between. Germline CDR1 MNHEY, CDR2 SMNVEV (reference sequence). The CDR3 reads CASSLRPGDEQYF. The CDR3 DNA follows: TGTGCCAGCAGTTTGCGACCTGGCGACGAGCAGTACTTC.

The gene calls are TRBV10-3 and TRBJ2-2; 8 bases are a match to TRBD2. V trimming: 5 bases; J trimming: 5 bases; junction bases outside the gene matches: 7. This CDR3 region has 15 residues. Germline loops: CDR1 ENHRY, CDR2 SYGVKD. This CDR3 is CAISKAGEGTGELFF. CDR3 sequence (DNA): TGTGCCATCAGTAAAGCGGGAGAGGGTACCGGGGAGCTGTTTTTT.

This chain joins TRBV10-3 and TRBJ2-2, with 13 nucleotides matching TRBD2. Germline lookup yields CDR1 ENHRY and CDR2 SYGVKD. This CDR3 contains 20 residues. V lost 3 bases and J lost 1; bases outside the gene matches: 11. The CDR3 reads CAISETPPLAGGVNTGELFF. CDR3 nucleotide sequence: TGTGCCATCAGTGAAACCCCCCCACTAGCGGGAGGGGTGAACACCGGGGAGCTGTTTTTT.

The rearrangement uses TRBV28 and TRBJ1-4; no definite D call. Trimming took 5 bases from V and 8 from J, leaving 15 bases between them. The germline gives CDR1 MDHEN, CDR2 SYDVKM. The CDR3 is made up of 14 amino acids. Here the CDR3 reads CASSQPAGGEKLFF. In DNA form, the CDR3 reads TGTGCCAGCAGTCAACCAGCGGGAGGGGAAAAACTGTTTTTT.

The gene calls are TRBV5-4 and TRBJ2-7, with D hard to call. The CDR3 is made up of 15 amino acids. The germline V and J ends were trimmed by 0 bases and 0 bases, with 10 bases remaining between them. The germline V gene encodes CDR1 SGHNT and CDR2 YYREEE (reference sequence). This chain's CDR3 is CASSLGTDVSYEQYF. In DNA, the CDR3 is TGTGCCAGCAGCTTGGGGACGGACGTCTCCTACGAGCAGTACTTC.

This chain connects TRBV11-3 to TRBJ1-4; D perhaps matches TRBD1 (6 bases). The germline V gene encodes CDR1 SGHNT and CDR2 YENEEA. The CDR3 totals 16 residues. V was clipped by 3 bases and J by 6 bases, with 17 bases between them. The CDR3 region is CASSFPNRDDDEKLFF. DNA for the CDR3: TGTGCCAGCAGCTTCCCCAACAGGGACGATGATGAAAAACTGTTTTTT.

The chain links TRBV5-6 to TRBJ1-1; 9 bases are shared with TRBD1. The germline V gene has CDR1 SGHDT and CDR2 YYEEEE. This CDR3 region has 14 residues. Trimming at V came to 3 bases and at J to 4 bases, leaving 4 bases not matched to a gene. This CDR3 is CASSSGQGSTEAFF. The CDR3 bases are TGTGCCAGCAGCTCGGGACAGGGAAGCACTGAAGCTTTCTTT.

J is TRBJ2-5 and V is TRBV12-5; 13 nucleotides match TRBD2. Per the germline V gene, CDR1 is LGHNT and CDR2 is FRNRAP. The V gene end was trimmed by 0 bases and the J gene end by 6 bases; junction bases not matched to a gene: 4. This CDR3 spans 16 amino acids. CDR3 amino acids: CASGLVLAGGPKTQYF. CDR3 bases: TGTGCTAGTGGTTTGGTACTAGCGGGGGGGCCGAAGACCCAGTACTTC.

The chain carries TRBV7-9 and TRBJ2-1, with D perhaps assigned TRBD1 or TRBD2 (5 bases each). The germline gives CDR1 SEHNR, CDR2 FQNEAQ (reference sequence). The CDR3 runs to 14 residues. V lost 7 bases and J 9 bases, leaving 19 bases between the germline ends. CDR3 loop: CASNQPGPQGEQFF. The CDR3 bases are TGTGCCAGCAACCAACCGGGACCCCAAGGTGAGCAGTTCTTC.

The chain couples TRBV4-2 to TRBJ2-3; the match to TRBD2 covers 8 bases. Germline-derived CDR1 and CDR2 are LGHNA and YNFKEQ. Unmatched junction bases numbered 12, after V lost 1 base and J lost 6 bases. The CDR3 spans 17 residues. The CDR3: CASSQALVRGGRDTQYF. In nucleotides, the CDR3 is TGTGCCAGCAGCCAAGCCCTAGTCCGGGGGGGCCGGGATACGCAGTATTTT.

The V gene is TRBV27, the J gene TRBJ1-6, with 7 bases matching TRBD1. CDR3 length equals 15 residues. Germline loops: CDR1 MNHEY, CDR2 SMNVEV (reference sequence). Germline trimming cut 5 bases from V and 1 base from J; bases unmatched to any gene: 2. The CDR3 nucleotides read TGTGCCAGCAGTGCCAGGGGGTCCTATAATTCACCCCTCCACTTT. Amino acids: CASSARGSYNSPLHF.